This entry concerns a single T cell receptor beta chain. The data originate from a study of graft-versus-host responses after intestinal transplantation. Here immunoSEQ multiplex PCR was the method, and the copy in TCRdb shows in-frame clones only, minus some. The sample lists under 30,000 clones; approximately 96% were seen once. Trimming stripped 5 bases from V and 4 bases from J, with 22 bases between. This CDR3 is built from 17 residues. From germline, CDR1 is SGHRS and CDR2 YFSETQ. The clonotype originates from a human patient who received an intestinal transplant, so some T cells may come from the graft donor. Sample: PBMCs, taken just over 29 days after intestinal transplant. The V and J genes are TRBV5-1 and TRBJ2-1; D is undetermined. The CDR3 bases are TGCGCCAGCAGTTTCCCCCAGGTCGACCCCTCTTACAATGAGCAGTTCTTC. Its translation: CASSFPQVDPSYNEQFF. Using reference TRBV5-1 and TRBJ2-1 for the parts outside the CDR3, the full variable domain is KAGVTQTPRYLIKTRGQQVTLSCSPISGHRSVSWYQQTPGQGLQFLFEYFSETQRNKGNFPGRFSGRQFSNSRSEMNVSTLELGDSALYLCASSFPQVDPSYNEQFFGPGTRLTVL.